Presented here are 30 T cell receptor beta chains from one specimen sequenced in a study of T cells in Graves' hyperthyroidism and ophthalmopathy. TCR beta CDR3 regions were amplified from RNA. A first-round RT-PCR of the TCR CDR3 used the HTBI primer set. In TCRdb, the multiplex PCR reads were re-called with MiXCR into one record per CDR3 protein. Among under 300,000 distinct CDR3 sequences listed, approximately 21% were seen once. Sequencing was done on a sample of blood. The receptors were sampled from a man under 40 with Graves' ophthalmopathy.

The sample holds many counts of this clonotype. V gene TRBV27 combines with J gene TRBJ2-3; 12 bases are a match to TRBD2. V lost 3 bases, J lost 5 bases, and 12 bases stayed unmatched. This CDR3 has 18 amino acids. Germline loops: CDR1 MNHEY, CDR2 SMNVEV (reference sequence). The CDR3 sequence: CASSFLRASGRAGDTQYF. The CDR3 DNA sequence: TGTGCCAGCAGTTTCCTGCGGGCTAGCGGGAGGGCCGGAGATACGCAGTATTTT.

The rearrangement joins TRBV29-1 to TRBJ2-2, with 12 bases identical to TRBD2. This CDR3 contains 17 residues. The J segment lost 1 base and the V segment lost 2 bases, leaving 5 bases of the junction unmatched. CDR1 SQVTM and CDR2 ANQGSEA come from the germline V gene. The CDR3 sequence: CSVENPGLAGNTGELFF. CDR3 DNA: TGCAGCGTTGAAAACCCGGGACTAGCGGGGAACACCGGGGAGCTGTTTTTT.

This clonotype has only a few counts. The junction does not match germline at one end; this may be a read error. The chain joins TRBV7-2 to TRBJ2-1, with D possibly being TRBD2 (6 bases). This CDR3 is 15 amino acids long. Germline CDR1 and CDR2: SGHTA and FQGNSA. This CDR3 reads CASSLFSGTYSEQFF. CDR3 bases: TGTGCCAGCAGCTTATTTAGCGGAACATACAGTGAGCAGTTCTTC. The full variable domain, with the rest looked up from reference TRBV7-2 and TRBJ2-1, is GAGVSQSPSNKVTEKGKDVELRCDPISGHTALYWYRQSLGQGLEFLIYFQGNSAPDKSGLPSDRFSAERTGGSVSTLTIQRTQQEDSAVYLCASSLFSGTYSEQFFGPGTRLTVL.

Ten or more counts support this clonotype. V and J are TRBV12-3 or TRBV12-4 and TRBJ2-3; TRBD2 aligns across 9 bases. CDR3 length equals 15 residues. J was trimmed by 4 bases and V by 6 bases; bases with no gene match: 8. CDR3 sequence (DNA): TGTGCCAGCAGCAATAGCGGGAGTGATGCAGATACGCAGTATTTT. This codes for CASSNSGSDADTQYF.

This clonotype has only a few counts. This rearrangement joins TRBV14 to TRBJ1-2; D uncertain. Germline V lookup: CDR1 SGHDN, CDR2 FVKESK. The V gene lost 4 bases and the J gene lost 8 bases, with 14 bases spanning the gap. This CDR3 is 13 amino acids long. CDR3 nucleotide sequence: TGTGCCAGCAGCCCGAGCACCAAGACGGGCTACACCTTC. Translation: CASSPSTKTGYTF.

This clonotype was observed at least ten times. The genes are TRBV30 and TRBJ2-7; D remains unclear. The V gene lost 4 bases and the J gene lost 0 bases, with 13 bases spanning the gap. The CDR3 has 14 amino acids. Germline lookup yields CDR1 GTSNPN and CDR2 SVGIG (reference sequence). CDR3 nucleotide sequence: TGTGCCTGGACCCCAGTGTACGGCTCCTACGAGCAGTACTTC. Amino acids: CAWTPVYGSYEQYF.

About this clonotype itself: The junction and the germline gene differ at one end; a read error may be behind it. The genes are TRBV11-2 and TRBJ1-4; tentatively, D is TRBD1 (6 bases). The CDR3 is 14 residues long. Germline CDR1 reads SGHAT; CDR2 reads FQNNGV. The CDR3 DNA is TGTGCCAGCAGCTCACAGGGAACTAATGAAAAACCGTTTTTT. Translating it yields CASSSQGTNEKPFF.

A few counts support this clonotype. This chain links TRBV18 with TRBJ1-1, with TRBD1 matching over 8 bases. This CDR3 spans 15 amino acids. The J segment lost 0 bases and the V segment lost 0 bases, leaving 0 bases of the junction unmatched. Germline lookup yields CDR1 KGHSH and CDR2 LQKENI. In DNA, the CDR3 is TGTGCCAGCTCACCACCGGACAGGGTGAACACTGAAGCTTTCTTT. Translation: CASSPPDRVNTEAFF.

The V and J genes are TRBV4-1 and TRBJ1-2; D possibly corresponds to TRBD1 (6 bases). The V gene lost 4 bases and the J gene lost 4 bases, with 10 bases spanning the gap. Per germline, CDR1 MGHRA and CDR2 YSYEKL. The CDR3 contains 13 residues. The chain's CDR3 is CASSPRGSYGYTF. In DNA form, the CDR3 reads TGCGCCAGCAGCCCCAGGGGCAGCTATGGCTACACCTTC.

This sequence joins TRBV12-3 or TRBV12-4 and TRBJ1-2, with 7 bases matching TRBD1. The CDR3 runs 15 residues. With 5 bases clipped from V and 4 bases from J, the junction kept 10 bases outside the gene matches. The CDR3 region is CASSAHRDRGYGYTF. The CDR3 DNA is TGTGCCAGCAGTGCTCACCGGGACAGAGGCTATGGCTACACCTTC.

This clonotype was detected only a few times. The CDR3 here is CSAGQELRAGYTF. CDR3 in DNA: TGCAGTGCGGGACAGGAACTAAGGGCTGGCTACACCTTC. The chain links TRBV20-1 to TRBJ1-2; 8 positions match TRBD1. This CDR3 has 13 residues. Germline CDR1 reads DFQATT; CDR2 reads SNEGSKA (reference sequence). With 6 bases clipped from V and 7 bases from J, the junction kept 10 bases outside the gene matches.

The genes are TRBV19 and TRBJ1-3; possibly TRBD1 for D (5 bases). The length of the CDR3 is 16 residues. Germline CDR1 LNHDA, CDR2 SQIVND (reference sequence). Trimming left V 5 bases short and J 3 bases short, with 17 bases between. CDR3 loop: CASSWGGTSSGNTIYF. The CDR3 region has the DNA TGTGCCAGTAGTTGGGGAGGGACCTCCAGTGGAAACACCATATATTTT.

This clonotype was seen a handful of times. The V gene is TRBV7-2, the J gene TRBJ1-3, with D uncertain. The CDR3 sequence is 16 residues long. CDR1 SGHTA and CDR2 FQGNSA come from the germline V gene. The V end was cut by 5 bases, the J end by 1 base, with 15 bases between. The chain's CDR3 is CASSPRNLFSGNTIYF. The CDR3 DNA reads as TGTGCCAGCAGCCCCCGGAACCTTTTTTCTGGAAACACCATATATTTT.

V usage is TRBV28 and J usage is TRBJ1-2; tentative D call: TRBD1 (6 bases). The V end lost 9 bases, the J end lost 2 bases, and 10 bases lay between the germline ends. The CDR3 consists of 12 residues. CDR1 MDHEN and CDR2 SYDVKM come from the germline V gene. Here the CDR3 DNA reads TGTGCCAGTGGACAGATGAACTATGGCTACACCTTC. Its protein product is CASGQMNYGYTF.

This clonotype came up many times. V and J are TRBV2 and TRBJ2-2, with TRBD1 as a possible D gene (5 bases). The V and J ends lost 4 bases and 4 bases respectively, with 16 bases between them. The CDR3 covers 16 residues. The germline gives CDR1 SNHLY, CDR2 FYNNEI. The CDR3 loop reads CASSGLLGVGTGELFF. For the CDR3, the DNA is TGTGCCAGCAGTGGACTTCTAGGGGTAGGCACCGGGGAGCTGTTTTTT.

Note on this clonotype: A single base separates this from a much larger clone, so it may be a read error. CDR3 sequence (DNA): TGTGCCAGCAGTGAAGGATGGGGCATCTCCCGCAATCAGCCCCGGCATTTT. As protein: CASSEGWGISRNQPRHF. V is TRBV6-1 and J is TRBJ1-5, with D possibly being TRBD1 (5 bases). Per germline, CDR1 MNHNS and CDR2 SASEGT. CDR3 length: 17 amino acids.

This sequence joins TRBV3-1 and TRBJ1-2; D is possibly TRBD1 (6 bases). This CDR3 comprises 16 residues. Germline loops: CDR1 LGHDT, CDR2 YNNKEL (reference sequence). With 2 bases removed from V and 4 bases from J, the gap between germline ends came to 17 bases. The CDR3 region has the DNA TGTGCCAGCAGCCAAAATTCTAACAGGGATGTCTATGGCTACACCTTC. This translates into CASSQNSNRDVYGYTF.

The chain recombines TRBV20-1 with TRBJ2-1; D call uncertain. The germline CDR1 and CDR2 sequences are DFQATT and SNEGSKA (reference sequence). Trimming removed 5 bases at V and 4 bases at J, with 6 bases between. The CDR3 runs to 11 residues. CDR3 DNA sequence: TGCAGTGCTCGAAGGTACAATGAGCAGTTCTTC. It translates to CSARRYNEQFF.

The V and J genes are TRBV27 and TRBJ2-2, with 8 nucleotides matching TRBD2. The V segment lost 3 bases and the J segment 5 bases; nucleotides outside the gene matches: 8. Germline V lookup: CDR1 MNHEY, CDR2 SMNVEV (reference sequence). This CDR3 contains 16 residues. Here the CDR3 reads CASSLYAGGQTGELFF. The CDR3 nucleotides are TGTGCCAGCAGTTTGTATGCGGGAGGACAAACCGGGGAGCTGTTTTTT.

This sequence joins TRBV6-2 or TRBV6-3 and TRBJ1-4, with D hard to call. V was trimmed by 3 bases and J by 3 bases, leaving 17 bases between them. The CDR3 length is 17 residues. From germline, CDR1 is MNHEY and CDR2 SVGEGT. The CDR3 reads CASSYLGLDFPNEKLFF. CDR3 bases: TGTGCCAGCAGTTATCTAGGGCTAGACTTCCCTAATGAAAAACTGTTTTTT.

Turning to this clonotype: Possible read error: a much larger clone is one base away. The V call is TRBV3-1, the J call TRBJ2-7; 8 bases map to TRBD2. Germline V gene sequence: CDR1 LGHDT, CDR2 YNNKEL (reference sequence). The CDR3 covers 15 residues. The DNA for the CDR3 is TGTGCCAGCGGCCAGAACTCGGGACTAGGATCCGAGCAGTACTTC. It translates to CASGQNSGLGSEQYF.

This clonotype was detected only a few times. CDR3 DNA sequence: TGTGCCAGCAGCCGACAGGGGGGGATGATACCAGATACGCAGTATTTT. Protein sequence: CASSRQGGMIPDTQYF. The genes are TRBV28 and TRBJ2-3; 9 nucleotides align to TRBD1. CDR3 length equals 16 residues. V lost 6 bases, J lost 4 bases, and 11 bases stayed unmatched. Per germline, CDR1 MDHEN and CDR2 SYDVKM.

About this clonotype: A junction boundary mismatches the germline segment, possibly from a read error. The V call is TRBV11-2, the J call TRBJ2-7; TRBD2 matches 10 bases. There are 13 residues in the CDR3. Germline CDR1 reads SGHAT; CDR2 reads FQNNGV. The CDR3 spells CASSLDSGLAVAF. DNA for the CDR3: TGTGCCAGCAGCTTAGACTCCGGACTAGCGGTAGCCTTC.

This clonotype has a count of ten or more. This chain connects TRBV5-6 to TRBJ1-2; D gene uncertain. CDR1 SGHDT and CDR2 YYEEEE come from the germline V gene. The length of the CDR3 is 13 residues. Trimming removed 0 bases from V and 2 bases from J, with 5 bases in between. CDR3 DNA: TGTGCCAGCAGCTTGGATCCGAACTATGGCTACACCTTC. Residues: CASSLDPNYGYTF. Full variable domain (remainder filled in from reference TRBV5-6 and TRBJ1-2): DAGVTQSPTHLIKTRGQQVTLRCSPKSGHDTVSWYQQALGQGPQFIFQYYEEEERQRGNFPDRFSGHQFPNYSSELNVNALLLGDSALYLCASSLDPNYGYTFGSGTRLTVV.

V gene TRBV6-5 combines with J gene TRBJ1-5; D remains unclear. V was pared by 1 base and J by 4 bases, with 17 bases between. Germline V gives CDR1 MNHEY, CDR2 SVGAGI. This CDR3 region has 17 residues. DNA for the CDR3: TGTGCCAGCAGTTACTTTTCTGCCGGACGGAGTAATCAGCCCCAGCATTTT. It codes for CASSYFSAGRSNQPQHF.

This chain connects TRBV5-1 to TRBJ2-7, with 10 bases identical to TRBD2. V trimming: 2 bases; J trimming: 0 bases; junction bases outside the gene matches: 11. The CDR3 has 18 residues. Germline V gene sequence: CDR1 SGHRS, CDR2 YFSETQ. The CDR3 DNA reads TGCGCCAGCAGCTTCAAAATCCCGGGACTAGCGAACTCCTACGAGCAGTACTTC. Amino acid sequence: CASSFKIPGLANSYEQYF.

This clonotype was observed many times. The CDR3 nucleotides read TGTGCCAGCAGCTTAGCCAGGGGAATGCGCGAGCAGTACTTC. Amino acid sequence: CASSLARGMREQYF. V and J are TRBV11-2 and TRBJ2-7; weak D call: TRBD1 (6 bases). CDR3 length: 14 residues. Germline V lookup: CDR1 SGHAT, CDR2 FQNNGV. Trimming stripped 1 base from V and 6 bases from J, with 13 bases between.

This clonotype showed up many times. V is TRBV18 and J is TRBJ2-1; D may be TRBD1 (6 bases). Deletions cut 0 bases from V and 7 bases from J, with 13 bases between. The CDR3 sequence is 15 residues long. The germline V gene encodes CDR1 KGHSH and CDR2 LQKENI. CDR3 protein: CASSPPTGWWNEQFF. The CDR3 DNA is TGTGCCAGCTCACCACCCACAGGGTGGTGGAATGAGCAGTTCTTC.

This clonotype has ten or more counts. The chain combines TRBV5-1 with TRBJ2-1, with 13 bases that match TRBD2. The V segment lost 1 base and the J segment 5 bases; nucleotides outside the gene matches: 12. This CDR3 has 19 amino acids. CDR1 and CDR2 (germline): SGHRS, YFSETQ. DNA for the CDR3: TGCGCCAGCAGCTTGAAAGGACTAGCGGGAGCCAGTGGGGACAATGAGCAGTTCTTC. Residues: CASSLKGLAGASGDNEQFF. Based on the CDR3 plus reference TRBV5-1 and TRBJ2-1, the full variable domain is KAGVTQTPRYLIKTRGQQVTLSCSPISGHRSVSWYQQTPGQGLQFLFEYFSETQRNKGNFPGRFSGRQFSNSRSEMNVSTLELGDSALYLCASSLKGLAGASGDNEQFFGPGTRLTVL.

The J gene is TRBJ2-2, the V gene TRBV4-2; 10 bases are shared with TRBD2. In germline, CDR1 is LGHNA, CDR2 YNFKEQ. V trimming: 4 bases; J trimming: 5 bases; junction bases outside the gene matches: 13. The CDR3 totals 18 residues. DNA of the CDR3: TGTGCCAGCAGCCCGTTACCTCGGACTAGCGGCGGTACCGGGGAGCTGTTTTTT. Translating it yields CASSPLPRTSGGTGELFF.